This T cell receptor (beta chain) is from a study of neoadjuvant nivolumab and ipilimumab in lung cancer. Study results and caveats: Only two of four nivolumab-treated tumors gained richness and clonality by surgery. Resected tumors had greater TCR richness and clonality than uninvolved lung.

This clone showed up just once. What it recognizes is unknown. CDR3 length equals 13 residues. Unmatched junction bases numbered 3, after V lost 1 base and J lost 8 bases. Germline V lookup: CDR1 LNHDA, CDR2 SQIVND (reference sequence). This table comes from immunoSEQ multiplex PCR, and its TCRdb copy is limited to in-frame clones, with some not included. The table includes several thousand clones, 75% to 95% detected once. The gene calls are TRBV19 and TRBJ1-1; the match to TRBD1 covers 8 bases. The receptor was isolated from an adult with non-small cell lung cancer. Some clones in this sample may be carry-over from other donors' samples. The sequences come from blood, collected after neoadjuvant nivolumab, alone or with ipilimumab, at or shortly before surgery. CDR3 sequence reads: CASSIATGGEAFF. The DNA for the CDR3 is TGTGCCAGTAGTATAGCTACAGGGGGAGAAGCTTTCTTT.